These 23 T cell receptor beta chains originate from one sample sequenced in a study of vaccination effects on CD4 cells after COVID-19. Which antigens these TCRs recognize remains unknown. Pools of viral peptides were used by the ViraFEST assay to expand antigen-specific CD4+ T cells ahead of sequencing. Investigators separated out CD4+ T cells once about eleven days of culture had passed. None of the vaccinated had previously contracted SARS-CoV-2, and their nucleocapsid antibodies tested negative. Only in-frame clones appear in the TCRdb table, and some are missing; sequencing was by immunoSEQ multiplex PCR. The repertoire holds roughly 67,000 clones, with around 78% as singletons. Material: CD4+ T cells from PBMCs cultured with SARS-CoV-2 spike peptides, obtained before COVID-19 vaccination. The receptor source for this set is a human donor who received a COVID-19 vaccine.

The chain recombines TRBV18 with TRBJ1-4; no reliable D call. This CDR3 comprises 14 residues. Germline V gene data show CDR1 as KGHSH and CDR2 as LQKENI. Trimming removed 4 bases at V and 8 bases at J, with 14 bases between. The CDR3 loop reads CASSRNTDGEKLFF. CDR3 in DNA: TGTGCCAGCTCACGGAACACGGACGGGGAAAAACTGTTTTTT.

The chain recombines TRBV7-2 with TRBJ2-5, with D perhaps TRBD2 (6 bases). Germline V gene lookup returns CDR1 SGHTA and CDR2 FQGNSA. V lost 5 bases and J lost 2, with 15 bases in between. This CDR3 is 15 amino acids long. In nucleotides, the CDR3 is TGTGCCAGCAGCCCCCGGACTGGGAGGCAAGAGACCCAGTACTTC. It specifies CASSPRTGRQETQYF.

Here the CDR3 reads CASSLSPLGSGGNREQYV. The CDR3 DNA is TGTGCCAGCAGCTTATCCCCCCTGGGCAGCGGGGGAAACCGCGAGCAGTACGTC. The rearrangement uses TRBV7-2 and TRBJ2-7; 8 positions agree with TRBD2. In germline, CDR1 is SGHTA, CDR2 FQGNSA. The CDR3 consists of 18 residues. V dropped 2 bases and J dropped 6; count of bases not matched to a gene: 18.

V and J are TRBV2 and TRBJ2-3; weak D call: TRBD2 (6 bases). This CDR3 spans 12 amino acids. Germline V lookup: CDR1 SNHLY, CDR2 FYNNEI. The V and J ends lost 9 bases and 4 bases respectively, with 11 bases between them. CDR3 sequence (DNA): TGTGCCAGTCATGGGGAGGCAGATACGCAGTATTTT. This encodes CASHGEADTQYF.

The J gene is TRBJ2-1, the V gene TRBV12-3 or TRBV12-4, with 8 bases aligning to TRBD1. This CDR3 contains 12 residues. V gave up 6 bases and J gave up 12 bases; unmatched junction bases: 7. CDR3 loop: CASRDREDLQFF. The CDR3 DNA sequence: TGTGCCAGCAGGGACAGGGAAGATTTGCAGTTCTTC.

The V call is TRBV7-8, the J call TRBJ1-5; 7 nucleotides agree with TRBD1. CDR1 and CDR2 (germline): SGHVS, FQNEAQ. With V trimmed by 5 bases and J by 2 bases, 9 bases remained unmatched. CDR3 length equals 16 residues. CDR3 amino acids: CASSPGTAQGNQPQHF. CDR3 bases: TGTGCCAGCAGCCCCGGGACAGCCCAGGGCAATCAGCCCCAGCATTTT. Together with reference TRBV7-8 and TRBJ1-5, the CDR3 gives the full variable domain: GAGVSQSPRYKVAKRGQDVALRCDPISGHVSLFWYQQALGQGPEFLTYFQNEAQLDKSGLPSDRFFAERPEGSVSTLKIQRTQQEDSAVYLCASSPGTAQGNQPQHFGDGTRLSIL.

This clone has a single count. The CDR3 loop is CASSPVGGLYNEQFF. In DNA form, the CDR3 reads TGTGCCAGCAGCCCCGTCGGGGGTCTCTACAATGAGCAGTTCTTC. The chain links TRBV3-1 (or the pseudogene TRBV3-2) to TRBJ2-1; D is perhaps TRBD2 (6 bases). The V end was cut by 4 bases, the J end by 3 bases, with 13 bases between. Germline CDR1 is LGHDT and CDR2 is YNNKEL (reference sequence). This CDR3 contains 15 residues.

The CDR3, as DNA: TGTGCCAGCAGTTATACTTCCGGGACAGGGAAAGCTTTCTTT. Amino acids: CASSYTSGTGKAFF. The J gene is TRBJ1-1, the V gene TRBV6-2 or TRBV6-3; 9 bases match TRBD1. Germline trimming cut 3 bases from V and 9 bases from J; bases unmatched to any gene: 8. The CDR3 has 14 residues. Germline V lookup: CDR1 MNHEY, CDR2 SVGEGT.

The chain recombines TRBV9 with TRBJ2-3, with 8 bases fitting TRBD2. Looked up from germline, CDR1 is SGDLS and CDR2 is YYNGEE. V gave up 4 bases and J gave up 4 bases; unmatched junction bases: 11. The length of the CDR3 is 16 residues. CDR3 DNA: TGTGCCAGCAGCCCCCCGGCGGGGGGAAGTCCAGATACGCAGTATTTT. The encoded protein is CASSPPAGGSPDTQYF.

V and J are TRBV24-1 and TRBJ2-2, with 9 bases matching TRBD1. The CDR3 is made up of 15 amino acids. The V segment lost 3 bases and the J segment 7 bases; nucleotides outside the gene matches: 5. Germline V lookup: CDR1 KGHDR, CDR2 SFDVKD. Here the CDR3 reads CATSDTQGAHGELFF. For the CDR3, the DNA is TGTGCCACCAGTGATACACAGGGGGCCCACGGGGAGCTGTTTTTT.

This rearrangement joins TRBV24-1 to TRBJ2-5, with D possibly matching TRBD2 (7 bases). The CDR3 is made up of 15 amino acids. The V gene's germline CDR1 is KGHDR and CDR2 SFDVKD. The V end lost 2 bases, the J end lost 2 bases, and 11 bases lay between the germline ends. The CDR3 loop is CATSDWGGAQETQYF. CDR3 bases: TGTGCCACCAGTGATTGGGGGGGGGCTCAAGAGACCCAGTACTTC.

The chain is built from TRBV18 and TRBJ2-3; D perhaps matches TRBD1 (6 bases). CDR3 length: 13 residues. Germline CDR1 reads KGHSH; CDR2 reads LQKENI. The V end was cut by 11 bases, the J end by 2 bases, with 14 bases between. The CDR3, as DNA: TGTGCCGGGGCACAGGGTCTCACAGATACGCAGTATTTT. Translated: CAGAQGLTDTQYF.

A single count supports this clone. The chain recombines TRBV5-1 with TRBJ2-3; possible D gene TRBD1, 8 bases. In germline, CDR1 is SGHRS, CDR2 YFSETQ. Between the trimmed V and J ends, which lost 0 bases and 2 bases, there was a span of 16 bases. The CDR3 has 17 residues. CDR3 in amino acids: CASSLGTGGGITDTQYF. CDR3 bases: TGCGCCAGCAGCTTGGGTACAGGGGGGGGAATCACAGATACGCAGTATTTT.

The V and J genes are TRBV3-1 (or the pseudogene TRBV3-2) and TRBJ2-6; D is uncertain. Germline values: CDR1 LGHDT, CDR2 YNNKEL (reference sequence). Trimming took 3 bases from V and 0 from J, leaving 3 bases between them. The CDR3 spans 14 residues. Here the CDR3 DNA reads TGTGCCAGCAGCCAGAGCTCTGGGGCCAACGTCCTGACTTTC. It encodes CASSQSSGANVLTF.

The chain recombines TRBV7-9 with TRBJ1-3; D not certain. The CDR3 contains 13 residues. Germline V CDR1 and CDR2: SEHNR, FQNEAQ (reference sequence). V was trimmed by 5 bases and J by 2 bases, leaving 7 bases between them. The CDR3 region has the DNA TGTGCCAGCAGCACAGAGGCTGGAAACACCATATATTTT. This encodes CASSTEAGNTIYF.

The chain recombines TRBV29-1 with TRBJ1-1; D is unresolved. Deletions cut 1 base from V and 0 bases from J, with 6 bases between. The germline CDR1 and CDR2 sequences are SQVTM and ANQGSEA. The CDR3 spans 13 residues. CDR3 coding DNA: TGCAGCGTTGAAGTCTCCTTGAACACTGAAGCTTTCTTT. Encoded protein: CSVEVSLNTEAFF.

The chain carries TRBV12-3 or TRBV12-4 and TRBJ2-5; 7 nucleotides align to TRBD1. V dropped 5 bases and J dropped 7; count of bases not matched to a gene: 7. This CDR3 region has 13 residues. The CDR3 DNA follows: TGTGCCAGCAGTGCTACAGGGGCGGTGACCCAGTACTTC. Translation: CASSATGAVTQYF.

The J gene is TRBJ2-2, the V gene TRBV4-1; 9 positions agree with TRBD1. The CDR3 contains 16 residues. V lost 4 bases, J lost 4 bases, and 7 bases stayed unmatched. Germline V lookup: CDR1 MGHRA, CDR2 YSYEKL. The DNA of the CDR3 is TGCGCCAGCAGCCGGGGACAGGGTGATACCACCGGGGAGCTGTTTTTT. It translates to CASSRGQGDTTGELFF.

V and J are TRBV5-5 and TRBJ1-1; 9 positions agree with TRBD1. Germline-derived CDR1 and CDR2 are SGHKS and YYEKEE (reference sequence). The CDR3 sequence is 14 residues long. V lost 4 bases and J lost 1; bases outside the gene matches: 2. The CDR3 here is CASSTGQGNTEAFF. The DNA of the CDR3 is TGTGCCAGCAGCACGGGACAGGGGAACACTGAAGCTTTCTTT. The full variable domain, with the rest looked up from reference TRBV5-5 and TRBJ1-1, is DAGVTQSPTHLIKTRGQQVTLRCSPISGHKSVSWYQQVLGQGPQFIFQYYEKEERGRGNFPDRFSARQFPNYSSELNVNALLLGDSALYLCASSTGQGNTEAFFGQGTRLTVV.

The gene calls are TRBV4-1 and TRBJ2-5; 8 bases align to TRBD2. V shed 4 bases, J shed 2 bases, and the junction held 9 bases outside the gene matches. The V gene's germline CDR1 is MGHRA and CDR2 YSYEKL. There are 16 residues in the CDR3. CDR3 residues: CASSPTSGRSQETQYF. CDR3 DNA sequence: TGCGCCAGCAGCCCTACTAGCGGTCGTAGTCAAGAGACCCAGTACTTC.

This chain uses TRBV3-1 (or the pseudogene TRBV3-2) with TRBJ1-4; no clear D gene. Trimming removed 1 base from V and 0 bases from J, with 9 bases in between. This CDR3 has 16 amino acids. In germline, CDR1 is LGHDT, CDR2 YNNKEL (reference sequence). The CDR3 region has the DNA TGTGCCAGCAGCCAAGCCGACTATACAACTAATGAAAAACTGTTTTTT. Translated, it gives CASSQADYTTNEKLFF.

V usage is TRBV18 and J usage is TRBJ1-1; maybe TRBD1 (5 bases). Germline V CDR1 and CDR2: KGHSH, LQKENI. V shed 5 bases and J shed 5 bases, with 12 bases lying between them. CDR3 length: 13 amino acids. This CDR3 reads CASSSPGGTEAFF. The CDR3 region has the DNA TGTGCCAGCTCATCCCCTGGGGGAACTGAAGCTTTCTTT. The full variable domain, in which reference TRBV18 and TRBJ1-1 provide the parts outside the CDR3, is NAGVMQNPRHLVRRRGQEARLRCSPMKGHSHVYWYRQLPEEGLKFMVYLQKENIIDESGMPKERFSAEFPKEGPSILRIQQVVRGDSAAYFCASSSPGGTEAFFGQGTRLTVV.

The V gene is TRBV19, the J gene TRBJ1-1; tentatively, D is TRBD1 (6 bases). The length of the CDR3 is 14 residues. The V end lost 6 bases, the J end lost 4 bases, and 15 bases lay between the germline ends. Germline-derived CDR1 and CDR2 are LNHDA and SQIVND (reference sequence). CDR3 sequence reads: CASRAGEGGTEAFF. CDR3 nucleotides: TGTGCCAGTAGAGCAGGGGAAGGAGGCACTGAAGCTTTCTTT.